The T cell receptor beta chain described here comes from a study of response to subunit inactivated influenza vaccine. Findings and caveats of the study: Authors suggested each seasonal flu vaccination may recruit only limited numbers of new T cells.

Trimming at V came to 5 bases and at J to 9 bases, leaving 4 bases not matched to a gene. Germline-derived CDR1 and CDR2 are SGHTA and FQGNSA. This CDR3 contains 12 residues. As concerns this clonotype: Its antigen is currently unknown.

TCRdb processed the RT-PCR reads anew with MiXCR; each CDR3 protein has one entry. The sample records approximately 500,000 distinct CDR3 sequences, less than 15% being singletons. The sequencing here drew on PBMCs from blood, taken about 11 days after vaccination. The genes are TRBV7-2 and TRBJ1-5, with 7 bases matching TRBD1. The TCR sequence derives from a man between 50 and 59 years old who received an inactivated influenza vaccine. The CDR3 DNA reads TGTGCCAGCAGCCCGAGGACAGGGCCCCAGCATTTT. It translates to CASSPRTGPQHF.